The TCR beta chain under discussion was sequenced for a study of PD-1 blockade in classical Hodgkin lymphoma. Findings of the study overall: Repertoire difference causes, possibly disease activity or prior therapy, remain undefined.

Every single patient, without exception, relapsed after autologous stem cell transplantation, and brentuximab vedotin exposure varied. About this clone: The antigen is undetermined.

The repertoire was sequenced with immunoSEQ multiplex PCR; TCRdb's copy has only in-frame clones and lacks some. The sample holds fewer than 15,000 clones; around 87% are singletons and the top ten take 37%. The sequence derives from a human donor with classical Hodgkin lymphoma. Sequencing was performed on peripheral blood mononuclear cells (PBMCs), taken at baseline.

CDR3: CASSLSSGYNEQFF. CDR3 DNA: TGTGCCAGCTCACTGAGTAGCGGTTACAATGAGCAGTTCTTC. The rearrangement uses TRBV18 and TRBJ2-1; possibly TRBD2 for D (6 bases). V was cut by 4 bases and J by 4 bases, with 11 bases left in between. The CDR3 contains 14 residues. Germline V gene data show CDR1 as KGHSH and CDR2 as LQKENI.